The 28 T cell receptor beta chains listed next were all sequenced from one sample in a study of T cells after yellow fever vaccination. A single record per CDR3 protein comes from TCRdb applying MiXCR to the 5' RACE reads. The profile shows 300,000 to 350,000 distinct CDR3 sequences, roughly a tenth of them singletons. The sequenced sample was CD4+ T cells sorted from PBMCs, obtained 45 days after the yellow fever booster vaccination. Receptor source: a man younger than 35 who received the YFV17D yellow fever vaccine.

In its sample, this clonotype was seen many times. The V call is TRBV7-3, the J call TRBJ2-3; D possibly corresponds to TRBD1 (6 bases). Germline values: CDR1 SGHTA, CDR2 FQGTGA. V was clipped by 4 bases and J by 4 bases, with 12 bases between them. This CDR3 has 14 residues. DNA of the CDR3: TGTGCCAGCAGCTCCTCAGGGGTTTCAGATACGCAGTATTTT. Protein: CASSSSGVSDTQYF.

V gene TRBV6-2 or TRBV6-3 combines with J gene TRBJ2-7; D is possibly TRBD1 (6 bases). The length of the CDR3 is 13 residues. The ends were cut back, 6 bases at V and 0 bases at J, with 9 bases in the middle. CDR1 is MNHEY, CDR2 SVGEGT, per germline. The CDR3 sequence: CASSGQSSYEQYV. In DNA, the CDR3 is TGTGCCAGCAGCGGACAGAGCTCCTACGAGCAGTACGTC.

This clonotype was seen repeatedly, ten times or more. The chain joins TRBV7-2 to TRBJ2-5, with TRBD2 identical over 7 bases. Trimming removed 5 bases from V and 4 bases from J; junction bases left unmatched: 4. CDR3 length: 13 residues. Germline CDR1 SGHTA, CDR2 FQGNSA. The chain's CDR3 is CASSGGGTETQYF. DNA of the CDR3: TGTGCCAGCAGCGGGGGGGGTACAGAGACCCAGTACTTC.

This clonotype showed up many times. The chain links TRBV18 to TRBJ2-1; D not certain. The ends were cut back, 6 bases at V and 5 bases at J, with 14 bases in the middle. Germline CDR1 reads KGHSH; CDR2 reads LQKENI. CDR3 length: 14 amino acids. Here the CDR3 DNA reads TGTGCCAGCTCCGACGGAAGGTCTGACAATGAGCAGTTCTTC. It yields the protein CASSDGRSDNEQFF.

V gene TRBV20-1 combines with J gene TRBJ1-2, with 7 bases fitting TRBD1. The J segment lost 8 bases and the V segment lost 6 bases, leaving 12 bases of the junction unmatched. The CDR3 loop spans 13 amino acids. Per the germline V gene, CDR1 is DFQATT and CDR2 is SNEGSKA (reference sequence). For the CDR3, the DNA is TGCAGTGCCCCGGACCCAGGGGGTGGGGGCTACACCTTC. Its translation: CSAPDPGGGGYTF.

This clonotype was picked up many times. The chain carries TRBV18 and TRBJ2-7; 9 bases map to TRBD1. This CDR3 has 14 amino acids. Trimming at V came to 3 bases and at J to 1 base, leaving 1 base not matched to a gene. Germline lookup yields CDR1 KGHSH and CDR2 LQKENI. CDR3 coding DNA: TGTGCCAGCTCACCCGGGACAGGGTCCTACGAGCAGTACTTC. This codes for CASSPGTGSYEQYF. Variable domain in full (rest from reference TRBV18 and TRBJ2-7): NAGVMQNPRHLVRRRGQEARLRCSPMKGHSHVYWYRQLPEEGLKFMVYLQKENIIDESGMPKERFSAEFPKEGPSILRIQQVVRGDSAAYFCASSPGTGSYEQYFGPGTRLTVT.

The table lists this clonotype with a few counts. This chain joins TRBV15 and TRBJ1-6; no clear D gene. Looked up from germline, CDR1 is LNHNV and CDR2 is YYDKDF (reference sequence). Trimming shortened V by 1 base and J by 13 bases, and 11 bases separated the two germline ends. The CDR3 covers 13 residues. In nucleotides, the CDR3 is TGTGCCACCAGCAGAGTTCAGTCCACGCCCCTCCACTTT. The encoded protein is CATSRVQSTPLHF.

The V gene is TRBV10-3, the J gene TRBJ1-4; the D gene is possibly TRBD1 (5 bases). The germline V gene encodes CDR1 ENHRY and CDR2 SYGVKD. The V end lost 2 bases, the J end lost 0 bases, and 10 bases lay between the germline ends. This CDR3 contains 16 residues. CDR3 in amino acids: CAISERGRATNEKLFF. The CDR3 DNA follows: TGTGCCATCAGTGAGAGGGGACGGGCAACTAATGAAAAACTGTTTTTT.

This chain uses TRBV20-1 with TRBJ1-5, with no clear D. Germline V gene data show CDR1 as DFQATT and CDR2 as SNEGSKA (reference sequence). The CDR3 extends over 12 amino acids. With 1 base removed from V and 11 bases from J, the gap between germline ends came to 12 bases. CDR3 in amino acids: CSARVGSWSQHF. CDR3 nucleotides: TGCAGTGCTAGAGTGGGTTCCTGGTCCCAGCATTTT.

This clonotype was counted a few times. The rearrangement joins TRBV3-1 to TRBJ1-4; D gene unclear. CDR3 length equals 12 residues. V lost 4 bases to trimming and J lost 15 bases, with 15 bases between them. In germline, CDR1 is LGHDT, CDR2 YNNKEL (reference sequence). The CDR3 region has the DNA TGTGCCAGCAGCCCCCCCTCGGGATGGGTGTTTTTT. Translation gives CASSPPSGWVFF.

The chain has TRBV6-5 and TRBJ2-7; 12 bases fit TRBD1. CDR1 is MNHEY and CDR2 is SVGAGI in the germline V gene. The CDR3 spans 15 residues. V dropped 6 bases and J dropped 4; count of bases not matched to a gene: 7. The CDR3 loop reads CASSPGQGAQYEQYV. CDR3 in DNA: TGTGCCAGCAGCCCGGGACAGGGGGCCCAATACGAGCAGTACGTC.

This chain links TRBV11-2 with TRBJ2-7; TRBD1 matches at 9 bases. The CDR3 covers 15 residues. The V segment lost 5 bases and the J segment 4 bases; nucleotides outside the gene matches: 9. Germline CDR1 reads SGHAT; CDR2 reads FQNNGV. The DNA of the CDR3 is TGTGCCAGCAGCCTCAACCCCGGGACAGGGTACGAGCAGTACGTC. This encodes CASSLNPGTGYEQYV.

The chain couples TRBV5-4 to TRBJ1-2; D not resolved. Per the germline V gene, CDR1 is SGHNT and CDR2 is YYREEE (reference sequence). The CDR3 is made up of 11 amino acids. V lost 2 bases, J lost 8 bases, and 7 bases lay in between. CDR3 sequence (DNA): TGTGCCAGCAGCTTTTCATCCGGCTACACCTTC. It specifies CASSFSSGYTF. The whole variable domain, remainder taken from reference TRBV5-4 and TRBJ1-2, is ETGVTQSPTHLIKTRGQQVTLRCSSQSGHNTVSWYQQALGQGPQFIFQYYREEENGRGNFPPRFSGLQFPNYSSELNVNALELDDSALYLCASSFSSGYTFGSGTRLTVV.

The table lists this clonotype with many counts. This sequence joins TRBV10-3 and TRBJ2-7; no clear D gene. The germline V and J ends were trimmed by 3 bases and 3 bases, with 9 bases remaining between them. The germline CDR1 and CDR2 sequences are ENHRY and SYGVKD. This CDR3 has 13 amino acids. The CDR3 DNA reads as TGTGCCATCAGTGACAGTAAGAACTACGAGCAGTACGTC. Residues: CAISDSKNYEQYV.

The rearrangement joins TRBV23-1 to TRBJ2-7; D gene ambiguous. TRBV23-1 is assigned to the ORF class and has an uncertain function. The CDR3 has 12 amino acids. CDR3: CASSPQRETICV. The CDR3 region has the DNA TGCGCCAGCAGTCCCCAGAGAGAGACAATCTGCGTC.

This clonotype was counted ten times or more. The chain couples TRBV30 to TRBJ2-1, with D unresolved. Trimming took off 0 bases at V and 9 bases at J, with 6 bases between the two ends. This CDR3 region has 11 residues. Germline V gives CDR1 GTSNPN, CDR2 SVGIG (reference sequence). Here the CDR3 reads CAWSVRIEQFF. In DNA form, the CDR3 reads TGTGCCTGGAGTGTTAGGATTGAGCAGTTCTTC. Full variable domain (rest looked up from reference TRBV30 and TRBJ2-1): SQTIHQWPATLVQPVGSPLSLECTVEGTSNPNLYWYRQAAGRGLQLLFYSVGIGQISSEVPQNLSASRPQDRQFILSSKKLLLSDSGFYLCAWSVRIEQFFGPGTRLTVL.

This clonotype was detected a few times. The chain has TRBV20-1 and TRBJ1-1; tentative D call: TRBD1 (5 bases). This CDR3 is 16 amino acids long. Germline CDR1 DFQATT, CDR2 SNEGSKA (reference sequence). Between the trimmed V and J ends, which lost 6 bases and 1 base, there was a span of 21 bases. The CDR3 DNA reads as TGCAGTGCCCCAAGCGGGGCCGTTGGGGGGAACACTGAAGCTTTCTTT. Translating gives CSAPSGAVGGNTEAFF.

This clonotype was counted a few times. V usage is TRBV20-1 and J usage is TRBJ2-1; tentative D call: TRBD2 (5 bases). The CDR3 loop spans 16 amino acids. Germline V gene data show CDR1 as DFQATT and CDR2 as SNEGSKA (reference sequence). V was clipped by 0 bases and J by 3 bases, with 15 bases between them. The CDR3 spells CSARDPGSRGYNEQFF. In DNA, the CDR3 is TGCAGTGCTAGAGATCCAGGTAGCCGGGGCTACAATGAGCAGTTCTTC.

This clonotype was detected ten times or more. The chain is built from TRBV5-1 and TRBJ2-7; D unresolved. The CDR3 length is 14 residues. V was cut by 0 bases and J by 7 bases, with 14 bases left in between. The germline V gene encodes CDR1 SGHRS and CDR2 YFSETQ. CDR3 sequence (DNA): TGCGCCAGCAGCTTGGCGCCCAGGACGGTTGAGCAGTACTTC. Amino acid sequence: CASSLAPRTVEQYF.

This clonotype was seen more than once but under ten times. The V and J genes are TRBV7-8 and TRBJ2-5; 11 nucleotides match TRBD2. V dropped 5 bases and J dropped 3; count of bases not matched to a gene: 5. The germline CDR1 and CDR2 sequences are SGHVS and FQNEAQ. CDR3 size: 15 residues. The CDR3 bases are TGTGCCAGCAGCCCTGGTAGCGGGGGGGAAGAGACCCAGTACTTC. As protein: CASSPGSGGEETQYF.

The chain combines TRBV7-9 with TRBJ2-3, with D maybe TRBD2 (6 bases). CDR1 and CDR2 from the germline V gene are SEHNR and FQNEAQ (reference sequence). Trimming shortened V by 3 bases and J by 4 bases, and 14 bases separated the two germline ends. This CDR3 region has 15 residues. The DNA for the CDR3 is TGTGCCAGCAGCTTCACGGGGGAGGTGGCAGATACGCAGTATTTT. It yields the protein CASSFTGEVADTQYF.

CDR3 coding DNA: TGTGCCAGCAGCTGGCGGGGGGGATCTATAGATACGCAGTATTTT. Translation: CASSWRGGSIDTQYF. The V and J genes are TRBV3-1 and TRBJ2-3; TRBD2 matches 9 bases. V was pared by 5 bases and J by 5 bases, with 8 bases of the junction left unmatched. Germline values: CDR1 LGHDT, CDR2 YNNKEL (reference sequence). This CDR3 has 15 amino acids.

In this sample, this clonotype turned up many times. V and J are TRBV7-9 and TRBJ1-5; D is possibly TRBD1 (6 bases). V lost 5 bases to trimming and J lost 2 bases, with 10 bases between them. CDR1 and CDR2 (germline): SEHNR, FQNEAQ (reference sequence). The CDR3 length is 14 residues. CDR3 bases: TGTGCCAGCAGCCCGAGGGGGGGCAATCAGCCCCAGCATTTT. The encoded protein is CASSPRGGNQPQHF.

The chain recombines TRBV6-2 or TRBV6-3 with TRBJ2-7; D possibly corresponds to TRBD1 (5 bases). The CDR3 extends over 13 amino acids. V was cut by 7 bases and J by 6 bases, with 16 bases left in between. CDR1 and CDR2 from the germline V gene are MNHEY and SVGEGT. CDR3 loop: CASTNAGSAEQYV. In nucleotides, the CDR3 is TGTGCCAGCACTAACGCAGGGTCCGCCGAGCAGTACGTC.

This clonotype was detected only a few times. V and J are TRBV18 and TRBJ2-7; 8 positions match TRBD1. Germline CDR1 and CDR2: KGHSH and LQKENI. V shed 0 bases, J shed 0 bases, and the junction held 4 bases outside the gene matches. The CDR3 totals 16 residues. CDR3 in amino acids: CASSPPGQGSSYEQYF. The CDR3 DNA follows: TGTGCCAGCTCACCACCCGGACAGGGATCCTCCTACGAGCAGTACTTC.

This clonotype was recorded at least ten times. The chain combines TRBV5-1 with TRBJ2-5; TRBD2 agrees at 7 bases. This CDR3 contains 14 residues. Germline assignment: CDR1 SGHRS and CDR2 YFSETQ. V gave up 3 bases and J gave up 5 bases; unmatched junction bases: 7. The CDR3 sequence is CASSSGLFTETQYF. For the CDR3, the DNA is TGCGCCAGCAGCTCGGGACTATTTACGGAGACCCAGTACTTC.

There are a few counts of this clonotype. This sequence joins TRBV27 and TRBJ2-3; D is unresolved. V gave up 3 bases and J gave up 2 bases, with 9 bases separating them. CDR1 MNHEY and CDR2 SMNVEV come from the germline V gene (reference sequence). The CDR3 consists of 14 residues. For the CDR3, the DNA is TGTGCCAGCAGTTTTGGGCCCCACACAGATACGCAGTATTTT. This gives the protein CASSFGPHTDTQYF.

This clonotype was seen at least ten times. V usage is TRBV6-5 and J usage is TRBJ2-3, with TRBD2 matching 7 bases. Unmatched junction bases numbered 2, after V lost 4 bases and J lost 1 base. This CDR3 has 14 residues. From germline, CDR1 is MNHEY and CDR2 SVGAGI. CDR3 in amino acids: CASSFLAGTDTQYF. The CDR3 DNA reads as TGTGCCAGCAGTTTCCTAGCGGGCACAGATACGCAGTATTTT.